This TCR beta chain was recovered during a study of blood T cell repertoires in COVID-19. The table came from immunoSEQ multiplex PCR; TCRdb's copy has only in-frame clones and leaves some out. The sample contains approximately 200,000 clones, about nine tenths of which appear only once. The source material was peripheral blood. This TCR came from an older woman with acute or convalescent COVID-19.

CDR3 in amino acids: CASSPGQAQSGYTF. CDR3 sequence (DNA): TGCGCCAGCAGCCCAGGACAGGCACAATCTGGCTACACCTTC. This chain joins TRBV5-1 and TRBJ1-2, with 7 bases that match TRBD1. The CDR3 has 14 residues. Germline V CDR1 and CDR2: SGHRS, YFSETQ. V lost 4 bases to trimming and J lost 7 bases; unmatched junction nucleotides: 10.